One sample yielded the 18 T cell receptor beta chains listed below, sequenced in a study of CD8+CD57+ T cells in acquired aplastic anemia. The study profiled TCR beta VDJ and CDR3 using genomic DNA as template. Each CDR3 protein is one row after TCRdb ran MiXCR on the reads. This table holds 150,000 or so distinct CDR3 sequences, under 75% found once. Sequenced sample: sorted CD4+, CD8+, or CD8+CD57+ T cells (not recorded which) from PBMCs. Source of these receptors: a human donor in good health.

The DNA of the CDR3 is TGTGCCACCAGGGCAGGGGGAAACACTGAAGCTTTCTTT. Amino acids: CATRAGGNTEAFF. The V gene is TRBV15, the J gene TRBJ1-1; 7 nucleotides match TRBD1. The CDR3 spans 13 residues. Looked up from germline, CDR1 is LNHNV and CDR2 is YYDKDF (reference sequence). Germline trimming cut 6 bases from V and 2 bases from J; bases unmatched to any gene: 3.

The chain couples TRBV19 to TRBJ1-5, with 10 bases that match TRBD1. The germline gives CDR1 LNHDA, CDR2 SQIVND (reference sequence). V was clipped by 8 bases and J by 2 bases; unmatched bases: 6. The CDR3 runs 15 residues. CDR3 loop: CASDKGTGGNQPQHF. DNA of the CDR3: TGTGCCAGTGATAAGGGGACAGGGGGCAATCAGCCCCAGCATTTT.

The chain carries TRBV19 and TRBJ2-3; tentative D call: TRBD1 (5 bases). In germline, CDR1 is LNHDA, CDR2 SQIVND (reference sequence). The CDR3 sequence is 14 residues long. V lost 2 bases and J lost 5, with 11 bases in between. The CDR3 is CASSIQGMGDTQYF. The CDR3 coding sequence is TGTGCCAGTAGTATACAGGGAATGGGAGATACGCAGTATTTT.

Worth noting for this clonotype: At one of its ends the junction is not consistent with the germline gene, which may arise from a read error. This CDR3 is CASSEGQGVPYEQYF. In DNA, the CDR3 is TGTGCCAGCAGTGAGGGACAGGGGGTTCCCTACGAGCAGTACTTC. The rearrangement joins TRBV10-3 to TRBJ2-7, with 11 bases identical to TRBD1. CDR1 ENHRY and CDR2 SYGVKD come from the germline V gene. The CDR3 is made up of 15 amino acids.

This clonotype appeared a few times. This chain joins TRBV7-3 and TRBJ2-3; no clear D. The CDR3 runs to 17 residues. The V gene's germline CDR1 is SGHTA and CDR2 FQGTGA. Trimming shortened V by 0 bases and J by 0 bases, and 13 bases separated the two germline ends. Here the CDR3 reads CASSLTSRAASTDTQYF. Written as DNA, the CDR3 is TGTGCCAGCAGCTTAACCTCTAGGGCTGCTAGCACAGATACGCAGTATTTT.

This clonotype was found a few times. V gene TRBV20-1 combines with J gene TRBJ2-5; possibly TRBD1 or TRBD2 for D (5 bases each). V was clipped by 6 bases and J by 1 base, with 12 bases between them. Germline-derived CDR1 and CDR2 are DFQATT and SNEGSKA (reference sequence). The CDR3 runs to 13 residues. DNA for the CDR3: TGCAGTGCCATACGGGGCCCCCAAGAGACCCAGTACTTC. This encodes CSAIRGPQETQYF.

Ten or more counts support this clonotype. The rearrangement links TRBV7-9 to TRBJ1-2, with D maybe TRBD1 (5 bases). V dropped 5 bases and J dropped 3 bases, with 13 bases sitting between them. The CDR3 consists of 14 residues. In germline, CDR1 is SEHNR, CDR2 FQNEAQ (reference sequence). The CDR3 DNA reads as TGTGCCAGCAGCGAGCCAGGGTTTGACTATGGCTACACCTTC. As protein: CASSEPGFDYGYTF.

J is TRBJ2-1 and V is TRBV4-1; 11 bases fit TRBD2. The CDR3 consists of 16 residues. Losses at the gene ends were 4 bases for V and 6 bases for J; bases not matched to a gene: 8. Germline lookup yields CDR1 MGHRA and CDR2 YSYEKL. This CDR3 is CASSPGLAGRINEQFF. CDR3 in DNA: TGCGCCAGCAGCCCAGGACTAGCGGGCCGGATCAATGAGCAGTTCTTC.

This chain connects TRBV7-9 to TRBJ1-3; D is unresolved. V gave up 5 bases and J gave up 0 bases, with 14 bases separating them. Per germline, CDR1 SEHNR and CDR2 FQNEAQ (reference sequence). The CDR3 spans 16 residues. CDR3 in DNA: TGTGCCAGCAGCACCCCTAAGGCTACCTCTGGAAACACCATATATTTT. Encoded protein: CASSTPKATSGNTIYF.

The V call is TRBV2, the J call TRBJ1-4; 10 bases map to TRBD1. Germline V gene lookup returns CDR1 SNHLY and CDR2 FYNNEI. This CDR3 has 16 amino acids. With 2 bases clipped from V and 8 bases from J, the junction kept 8 bases outside the gene matches. This CDR3 is CASSELSGTGDEKLFF. CDR3 in DNA: TGTGCCAGCAGTGAACTTTCAGGGACAGGGGACGAAAAACTGTTTTTT.

V is TRBV29-1 and J is TRBJ2-5; a weak D match, TRBD2 (6 bases). Germline loops: CDR1 SQVTM, CDR2 ANQGSEA. Trimming left V 7 bases short and J 5 bases short, with 17 bases between. The CDR3 is made up of 13 amino acids. CDR3 amino acids: CSARGTRGETQYF. The CDR3 nucleotides read TGCAGCGCCCGCGGGACTCGAGGGGAGACCCAGTACTTC. The full variable domain, completed using reference TRBV29-1 and TRBJ2-5, is SAVISQKPSRDICQRGTSLTIQCQVDSQVTMMFWYRQQPGQSLTLIATANQGSEATYESGFVIDKFPISRPNLTFSTLTVSNMSPEDSSIYLCSARGTRGETQYFGPGTRLLVL.

The chain employs TRBV10-3 and TRBJ1-5; D is possibly TRBD1 (5 bases). Germline-derived CDR1 and CDR2 are ENHRY and SYGVKD. This CDR3 has 17 residues. Trimming left V 6 bases short and J 5 bases short, with 23 bases between. CDR3 nucleotides: TGTGCCATCAGCGCAGGGTTCGGCGAGTATTGGGATCAGCCCCAGCATTTT. Protein: CAISAGFGEYWDQPQHF.

The chain uses TRBV24-1 and TRBJ2-1, with D maybe TRBD1 (7 bases). The germline gives CDR1 KGHDR, CDR2 SFDVKD. This CDR3 has 16 residues. V lost 7 bases and J 0 bases, leaving 15 bases between the germline ends. The chain's CDR3 is CATREGAPSSYNEQFF. Here the CDR3 DNA reads TGTGCCACCAGGGAGGGGGCGCCGAGCTCCTACAATGAGCAGTTCTTC.

The chain links TRBV19 to TRBJ1-5, with D possibly being TRBD1 (6 bases). V was shortened by 4 bases and J by 3 bases, with 13 bases between the two germline ends. Per the germline V gene, CDR1 is LNHDA and CDR2 is SQIVND (reference sequence). The CDR3 length is 15 residues. Here the CDR3 DNA reads TGTGCCAGTAGTACCGAGACAGGTTTCAATCAGCCCCAGCATTTT. Encoded protein: CASSTETGFNQPQHF.

The chain links TRBV2 to TRBJ2-1; no definite D call. V gave up 3 bases and J gave up 5 bases, with 2 bases separating them. The CDR3 loop spans 11 amino acids. The germline gives CDR1 SNHLY, CDR2 FYNNEI. CDR3 coding DNA: TGTGCCAGCAGTGAGAACAATGAGCAGTTCTTC. Its translation is CASSENNEQFF.

The sample holds many counts of this clonotype. The chain employs TRBV19 and TRBJ2-3; TRBD2 aligns across 16 bases. V was clipped by 4 bases and J by 3 bases; unmatched bases: 4. The CDR3 length is 17 residues. Germline-derived CDR1 and CDR2 are LNHDA and SQIVND (reference sequence). CDR3 amino acids: CASSTGTSGRATDTQYF. The CDR3 coding sequence is TGTGCCAGTAGTACTGGGACTAGCGGGAGGGCAACAGATACGCAGTATTTT.

CDR3 DNA: TGCGCCAGCAGCTTGGGACTCAGCGAGACCCAGTACTTC. Its translation: CASSLGLSETQYF. The rearrangement joins TRBV5-1 to TRBJ2-3, with D unclear. The assigned J gene may be wrong: the sequence end matches TRBJ2-5 better. This CDR3 contains 13 residues. The V gene's germline CDR1 is SGHRS and CDR2 YFSETQ.

The chain recombines TRBV7-8 with TRBJ1-5; the match to TRBD1 covers 7 bases. CDR3 length: 15 residues. J gave up 6 bases and V 2 bases, and 7 bases lay outside the gene matches. In germline, CDR1 is SGHVS, CDR2 FQNEAQ. Written as DNA, the CDR3 is TGTGCCAGCAGCTTACCAGGGGGTTCTTCTCAGCCCCAGCATTTT. Translation gives CASSLPGGSSQPQHF.